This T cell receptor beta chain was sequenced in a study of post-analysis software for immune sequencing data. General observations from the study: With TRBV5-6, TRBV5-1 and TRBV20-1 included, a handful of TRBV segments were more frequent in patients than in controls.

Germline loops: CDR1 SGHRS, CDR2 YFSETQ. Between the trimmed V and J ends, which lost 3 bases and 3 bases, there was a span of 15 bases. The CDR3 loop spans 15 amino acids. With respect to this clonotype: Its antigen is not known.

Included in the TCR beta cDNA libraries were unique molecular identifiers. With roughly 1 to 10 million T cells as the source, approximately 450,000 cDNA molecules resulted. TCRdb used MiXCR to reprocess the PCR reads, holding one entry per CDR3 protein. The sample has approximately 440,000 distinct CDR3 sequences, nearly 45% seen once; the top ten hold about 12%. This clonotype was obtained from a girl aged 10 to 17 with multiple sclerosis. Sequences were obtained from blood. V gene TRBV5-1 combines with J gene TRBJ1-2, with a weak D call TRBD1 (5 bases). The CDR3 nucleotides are TGCGCCAGCAGCTCGGGGCAGGGACTGCACTATGGCTACACCTTC. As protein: CASSSGQGLHYGYTF.